Below, 17 T cell receptor beta chains from the same sample are listed, as sequenced in a study of cytomegalovirus exposure and HLA in healthy donors. The table came from immunoSEQ multiplex PCR; TCRdb's copy has only in-frame clones and leaves some out. Among about 310,000 clones, 88% were seen once, and the ten largest hold more than 0.95%. Sequenced sample: PBMCs. All receptors derive from a man younger than 40 in good health and CMV-seronegative.

This rearrangement joins TRBV7-8 to TRBJ1-1; 7 nucleotides line up with TRBD1. This CDR3 has 13 residues. Germline values: CDR1 SGHVS, CDR2 FQNEAQ. J was trimmed by 3 bases and V by 3 bases; bases with no gene match: 1. The CDR3 nucleotides are TGTGCCAGCAGCTTTACAGGGGACACTGAAGCTTTCTTT. This sequence encodes CASSFTGDTEAFF. Filled out from reference TRBV7-8 and TRBJ1-1, the complete variable domain reads GAGVSQSPRYKVAKRGQDVALRCDPISGHVSLFWYQQALGQGPEFLTYFQNEAQLDKSGLPSDRFFAERPEGSVSTLKIQRTQQEDSAVYLCASSFTGDTEAFFGQGTRLTVV.

This clone has just one count. This chain connects TRBV11-2 to TRBJ2-2, with D possibly TRBD2 on 6 matching bases. The germline V and J ends were trimmed by 5 bases and 6 bases, with 22 bases remaining between them. Germline V gene sequence: CDR1 SGHAT, CDR2 FQNNGV. The CDR3 runs 17 residues. CDR3 residues: CASSPQGGALRAGELFF. DNA of the CDR3: TGTGCCAGCAGCCCCCAGGGCGGGGCCCTGAGGGCCGGGGAGCTGTTTTTT.

The genes are TRBV21-1 and TRBJ2-7; the table's D call of TRBD2 was not tested on the DNA. TRBV21-1 is described as a pseudogene. This CDR3 is 15 amino acids long. The CDR3 sequence: CASLALAPARYEQYF. CDR3 bases: TGTGCCAGCCTGGCCCTAGCCCCCGCCAGATACGAGCAGTACTTC.

The CDR3 region is CSCGGQETQYF. The CDR3 region has the DNA TGCAGTTGCGGGGGGCAAGAGACCCAGTACTTC. J is TRBJ2-5 and V is TRBV29-1; the match to TRBD2 covers 8 bases. The CDR3 consists of 11 residues. Germline values: CDR1 SQVTM, CDR2 ANQGSEA.

V gene TRBV5-1 combines with J gene TRBJ2-2; the match to TRBD2 covers 9 bases. The V gene's germline CDR1 is SGHRS and CDR2 YFSETQ. After removal of 0 bases from V and 5 bases from J, the junction contained 8 bases not matched to a gene. The CDR3 consists of 17 residues. CDR3 nucleotides: TGCGCCAGCAGCTTGGCGAGGGCGGGGGGGCCGACCGGGGAGCTGTTTTTT. Translated, it gives CASSLARAGGPTGELFF.

The CDR3, as DNA: TGTGCCAGCAGCGTAGGAAGGGATGGGGCAGAGACCCAGTACTTC. It codes for CASSVGRDGAETQYF. The rearrangement joins TRBV9 to TRBJ2-5; a weak D match, TRBD1 (5 bases). The CDR3 length is 15 residues. Trimming stripped 0 bases from V and 4 bases from J, with 13 bases between. In germline, CDR1 is SGDLS, CDR2 YYNGEE.

This clone was counted between two and nine times. V gene TRBV7-9 combines with J gene TRBJ2-4, with 9 bases fitting TRBD2. Per germline, CDR1 SEHNR and CDR2 FQNEAQ (reference sequence). This CDR3 has 15 amino acids. The V and J ends lost 0 bases and 6 bases, in that order; junction bases with no gene match: 3. The CDR3 DNA sequence: TGTGCCAGCAGCTTAGCTAGCGGGGGTGGAAACATTCAGTACTTC. Amino acids: CASSLASGGGNIQYF. The whole variable domain, filled in from reference TRBV7-9 and TRBJ2-4, reads DTGVSQNPRHKITKRGQNVTFRCDPISEHNRLYWYRQTLGQGPEFLTYFQNEAQLEKSRLLSDRFSAERPKGSFSTLEIQRTEQGDSAMYLCASSLASGGGNIQYFGAGTRLSVL.

This clone appeared a few times. The chain is built from TRBV5-6 and TRBJ2-7, with a tentative D call TRBD2 (5 bases). Deletions cut 4 bases from V and 3 bases from J, with 17 bases between. This CDR3 is 15 amino acids long. Germline values: CDR1 SGHDT, CDR2 YYEEEE. CDR3 residues: CASSTSRGLYYEQYF. The CDR3 DNA sequence: TGTGCCAGCAGCACCTCACGGGGATTATACTACGAGCAGTACTTC.

DNA of the CDR3: TGTGCCAGCAGCCTGGGAAGAGTTAACTATGGCTACACCTTC. The encoded protein is CASSLGRVNYGYTF. The chain uses TRBV5-6 and TRBJ1-2; D gene uncertain. The CDR3 is made up of 14 amino acids. The ends were cut back, 4 bases at V and 1 base at J, with 11 bases in the middle. Per the germline V gene, CDR1 is SGHDT and CDR2 is YYEEEE.

The V gene is TRBV2, the J gene TRBJ2-3, with 12 positions matching TRBD2. The V and J ends lost 5 bases and 3 bases, in that order; junction bases with no gene match: 3. Germline CDR1 and CDR2: SNHLY and FYNNEI. This CDR3 spans 15 amino acids. This chain's CDR3 is CASSTLAGGTDTQYF. As DNA, the CDR3 is TGTGCCAGCAGTACACTAGCGGGGGGTACAGATACGCAGTATTTT.

This clone was observed many times. The V and J genes are TRBV5-6 and TRBJ1-1, with D perhaps TRBD1 (5 bases). The CDR3 totals 16 residues. V was shortened by 1 base and J by 4 bases, with 17 bases between the two germline ends. Germline V lookup: CDR1 SGHDT, CDR2 YYEEEE. CDR3 sequence (DNA): TGTGCCAGCAGCTTGACTGGGGCTCTTATAGGCACTGAAGCTTTCTTT. This translates into CASSLTGALIGTEAFF.

V and J are TRBV30 and TRBJ1-1; no reliable D call. Trimming left V 0 bases short and J 6 bases short, with 11 bases between. Germline V gene data show CDR1 as GTSNPN and CDR2 as SVGIG (reference sequence). This CDR3 contains 13 residues. DNA for the CDR3: TGTGCCTGGAGTGTACTCGGGATGGCTGAAGCTTTCTTT. Protein sequence: CAWSVLGMAEAFF.

V and J are TRBV27 and TRBJ2-7, with D maybe TRBD1 (5 bases). The CDR3 covers 12 residues. Trimming removed 5 bases at V and 3 bases at J, with 8 bases between. Germline V lookup: CDR1 MNHEY, CDR2 SMNVEV (reference sequence). CDR3 DNA sequence: TGTGCCAGCAGTCAGCAGGGCTACGAGCAGTACTTC. It is translated as CASSQQGYEQYF.

The CDR3 coding sequence is TGCGCCAGCGGAGTCCAGGGTCAGCCCCAGCATTTT. Its translation: CASGVQGQPQHF. The genes are TRBV5-1 and TRBJ1-5, with a weak D call TRBD1 (5 bases). The CDR3 loop spans 12 amino acids. V was trimmed by 7 bases and J by 6 bases, leaving 11 bases between them. Germline loops: CDR1 SGHRS, CDR2 YFSETQ.

The chain is built from TRBV4-1 and TRBJ2-5, with TRBD1 as a possible D gene (5 bases). The germline CDR1 and CDR2 sequences are MGHRA and YSYEKL. The CDR3 extends over 14 amino acids. V lost 2 bases to trimming and J lost 2 bases, with 9 bases between them. The CDR3 coding sequence is TGCGCCAGCAGCCAACTCAGGGATCAAGAGACCCAGTACTTC. Translation gives CASSQLRDQETQYF.

This clone was observed a single time. The chain joins TRBV19 to TRBJ2-1, with TRBD1 matching over 8 bases. Losses at the gene ends were 6 bases for V and 9 bases for J; bases not matched to a gene: 10. CDR1 is LNHDA and CDR2 is SQIVND in the germline V gene (reference sequence). The CDR3 spans 14 residues. The CDR3 DNA is TGTGCCAGTAGCCCGCAGAGACAGGGGACTGAGCAGTTCTTC. Its protein is CASSPQRQGTEQFF.

The rearrangement joins TRBV25-1 to TRBJ1-2, with a weak D call TRBD1 (5 bases). The germline V gene encodes CDR1 MGHDK and CDR2 SYGVNS. The CDR3 loop spans 15 amino acids. Trimming took off 1 base at V and 2 bases at J, with 11 bases between the two ends. This CDR3 reads CASSEWKGLNYGYTF. The CDR3 coding sequence is TGTGCCAGCAGTGAATGGAAGGGGCTGAACTATGGCTACACCTTC.